The 19 T cell receptor beta chains below were found in one sample sequenced in a study of blood T cell repertoires in COVID-19. Clones were sequenced by immunoSEQ multiplex PCR, and TCRdb holds only the in-frame ones, with some missing. The repertoire has tens of thousands of clones, roughly 82% of them found once; the top ten carry about 15%. Sequencing used peripheral blood. The receptors here all came from a human donor in a cohort sampled during active COVID-19.

The V gene is TRBV19, the J gene TRBJ2-7; 8 nucleotides agree with TRBD2. CDR3 length: 15 amino acids. Looked up from germline, CDR1 is LNHDA and CDR2 is SQIVND (reference sequence). J gave up 3 bases and V 2 bases, and 6 bases lay outside the gene matches. This CDR3 reads CASSISTSVGYEQYF. CDR3 bases: TGTGCCAGTAGTATATCGACTAGCGTGGGCTACGAGCAGTACTTC.

V usage is TRBV19 and J usage is TRBJ2-4; a possible D gene is TRBD2 (5 bases). CDR3 size: 16 residues. The V gene lost 3 bases and the J gene lost 0 bases, with 12 bases spanning the gap. The germline gives CDR1 LNHDA, CDR2 SQIVND (reference sequence). CDR3 sequence: CASSMRAQIAKNIQYF. DNA for the CDR3: TGTGCCAGTAGTATGAGGGCCCAGATAGCCAAAAACATTCAGTACTTC.

The rearrangement uses TRBV4-2 and TRBJ1-4; 8 bases align to TRBD1. Trimming took 6 bases from V and 4 from J; bases not matched to a gene: 10. This CDR3 is built from 16 residues. Germline CDR1 LGHNA, CDR2 YNFKEQ. The DNA of the CDR3 is TGTGCCAGCAGTCCCTATACAGGGGGTAGTAATGAAAAACTGTTTTTT. Translated, it gives CASSPYTGGSNEKLFF.

The chain employs TRBV19 and TRBJ1-2; TRBD1 aligns across 7 bases. The CDR3 runs to 15 residues. Trimming cost V 9 bases and J 3 bases; bases outside gene matches: 13. Germline V gives CDR1 LNHDA, CDR2 SQIVND (reference sequence). This CDR3 is CASQTQGSEDYGYTF. The CDR3 DNA follows: TGTGCCAGCCAAACACAGGGGTCTGAGGACTATGGCTACACCTTC. Using reference TRBV19 and TRBJ1-2 for the parts outside the CDR3, the full variable domain is DGGITQSPKYLFRKEGQNVTLSCEQNLNHDAMYWYRQDPGQGLRLIYYSQIVNDFQKGDIAEGYSVSREKKESFPLTVTSAQKNPTAFYLCASQTQGSEDYGYTFGSGTRLTVV.

The CDR3 region has the DNA TGTGCCAGTAGTCCCGGCGGGGGGATTCACGAGCAGTACTTC. It specifies CASSPGGGIHEQYF. The chain combines TRBV19 with TRBJ2-7; 8 bases agree with TRBD2. V shed 5 bases and J 5 bases; nucleotides not matched to a gene: 8. Germline-derived CDR1 and CDR2 are LNHDA and SQIVND (reference sequence). The CDR3 is 14 residues long. Using reference TRBV19 and TRBJ2-7 for the parts outside the CDR3, the full variable domain is DGGITQSPKYLFRKEGQNVTLSCEQNLNHDAMYWYRQDPGQGLRLIYYSQIVNDFQKGDIAEGYSVSREKKESFPLTVTSAQKNPTAFYLCASSPGGGIHEQYFGPGTRLTVT.

The gene calls are TRBV10-3 and TRBJ2-1; 7 bases line up with TRBD2. The CDR3 is 14 residues long. V gave up 4 bases and J gave up 5 bases; unmatched junction bases: 5. CDR1 is ENHRY, CDR2 SYGVKD, per germline. The CDR3 nucleotides are TGTGCCATCAGTGTCCAGCGGGATAACAATGAGCAGTTCTTC. Residues: CAISVQRDNNEQFF.

The gene calls are TRBV4-3 and TRBJ2-3, with 9 bases that match TRBD1. Trimming at V came to 2 bases and at J to 9 bases, leaving 12 bases not matched to a gene. This CDR3 has 16 amino acids. Germline CDR1 LGHNA, CDR2 YSLEER. The CDR3 bases are TGCGCCAGCAGCCAAACCGGGACAGGGAGAATTGGCACGCAGTATTTT. It is translated as CASSQTGTGRIGTQYF.

This chain connects TRBV11-2 to TRBJ2-7; 12 bases match TRBD2. Trimming at V came to 6 bases and at J to 7 bases, leaving 10 bases not matched to a gene. The V gene's germline CDR1 is SGHAT and CDR2 FQNNGV. CDR3 length: 15 amino acids. The CDR3: CASRTSGSFMGEQYF. In nucleotides, the CDR3 is TGTGCCAGCAGGACTAGCGGGAGCTTTATGGGGGAGCAGTACTTC.

The chain is built from TRBV30 and TRBJ1-6, with 7 bases matching TRBD1. V lost 4 bases to trimming and J lost 4 bases; unmatched junction nucleotides: 4. The CDR3 totals 14 residues. Germline loops: CDR1 GTSNPN, CDR2 SVGIG (reference sequence). For the CDR3, the DNA is TGTGCCTGGACCACGACAGGGTATAATTCACCCCTCCACTTT. This encodes CAWTTTGYNSPLHF.

The chain is built from TRBV3-1 (or the pseudogene TRBV3-2) and TRBJ2-2, with D possibly being TRBD1 (6 bases). The V gene's germline CDR1 is LGHDT and CDR2 YNNKEL (reference sequence). The CDR3 runs 17 residues. Trimming removed 4 bases from V and 2 bases from J, with 17 bases in between. The CDR3 protein is CASSRDNALGNTGELFF. The CDR3 DNA reads as TGTGCCAGCAGCCGGGACAACGCGCTAGGAAACACCGGGGAGCTGTTTTTT.

The V gene is TRBV5-1, the J gene TRBJ2-2; TRBD1 matches 10 bases. Germline values: CDR1 SGHRS, CDR2 YFSETQ. The CDR3 covers 16 residues. V gave up 4 bases and J gave up 6 bases; unmatched junction bases: 9. CDR3 region: CASSPQTGGASGELFF. As DNA, the CDR3 is TGCGCCAGCAGCCCACAGACAGGGGGCGCTTCCGGGGAGCTGTTTTTT. Together with reference TRBV5-1 and TRBJ2-2, the CDR3 gives the full variable domain: KAGVTQTPRYLIKTRGQQVTLSCSPISGHRSVSWYQQTPGQGLQFLFEYFSETQRNKGNFPGRFSGRQFSNSRSEMNVSTLELGDSALYLCASSPQTGGASGELFFGEGSRLTVL.

The chain joins TRBV2 to TRBJ2-3; D possibly corresponds to TRBD2 (6 bases). The CDR3 covers 14 residues. Trimming left V 1 base short and J 5 bases short, with 10 bases between. CDR1 is SNHLY and CDR2 is FYNNEI in the germline V gene. CDR3 DNA: TGTGCCAGCAGTGAAGGTCAGGGAGGAGATACGCAGTATTTT. Its translation: CASSEGQGGDTQYF.

The chain is built from TRBV7-2 and TRBJ2-1, with D tentatively TRBD2 (5 bases). The CDR3 spans 13 residues. The germline CDR1 and CDR2 sequences are SGHTA and FQGNSA. Trimming shortened V by 5 bases and J by 8 bases, and 13 bases separated the two germline ends. CDR3 amino acids: CASSRPGSDEQFF. In DNA, the CDR3 is TGTGCCAGCAGCCGTCCGGGGAGCGATGAGCAGTTCTTC.

As for this clone: At one end the junction does not follow the germline gene, possibly because of a read error. This sequence joins TRBV18 and TRBJ2-7; 10 nucleotides match TRBD1. The CDR3 sequence is 15 residues long. CDR1 KGHSH and CDR2 LQKENI come from the germline V gene. The CDR3: CASSPPGQGLYEQYF. Written as DNA, the CDR3 is TGTGCCAGCTCTCCACCGGGACAGGGGTTATACGAGCAGTACTTC.

The chain is built from TRBV12-3 or TRBV12-4 and TRBJ1-1; TRBD1 might be the D (5 bases). The CDR3 is 13 amino acids. V dropped 5 bases and J dropped 4 bases, with 11 bases sitting between them. The CDR3 is CASSRAGGTEAFF. In nucleotides, the CDR3 is TGTGCCAGCAGTAGAGCGGGGGGCACTGAAGCTTTCTTT.

The sample holds one count of this clone. V is TRBV25-1 and J is TRBJ1-5; weak D call: TRBD1 (6 bases). The CDR3 is made up of 14 amino acids. Trimming removed 0 bases from V and 7 bases from J, with 10 bases in between. Per the germline V gene, CDR1 is MGHDK and CDR2 is SYGVNS. The CDR3 reads CASSEYRGGQPQHF. Here the CDR3 DNA reads TGTGCCAGCAGTGAATATAGGGGGGGCCAGCCCCAGCATTTT. Full variable domain (outside the CDR3, taken from reference TRBV25-1 and TRBJ1-5): EADIYQTPRYLVIGTGKKITLECSQTMGHDKMYWYQQDPGMELHLIHYSYGVNSTEKGDLSSESTVSRIRTEHFPLTLESARPSHTSQYLCASSEYRGGQPQHFGDGTRLSIL.

This clone was seen more than once but under ten times. This sequence joins TRBV2 and TRBJ2-7; 9 bases line up with TRBD1. The V gene end was trimmed by 5 bases and the J gene end by 5 bases; junction bases not matched to a gene: 10. Germline loops: CDR1 SNHLY, CDR2 FYNNEI. This CDR3 comprises 15 residues. The CDR3 DNA reads TGTGCCAGCAGTCCCAGTCCGGGACAGGGAAACGAGCAGTACTTC. Amino acid sequence: CASSPSPGQGNEQYF.

The V call is TRBV9, the J call TRBJ1-1; possibly TRBD1 for D (6 bases). The V and J ends lost 3 bases and 2 bases respectively, with 14 bases between them. The CDR3 spans 15 residues. CDR1 SGDLS and CDR2 YYNGEE come from the germline V gene. The CDR3 sequence is CASSAFGTLNTEAFF. The CDR3 DNA reads as TGTGCCAGCAGCGCGTTTGGGACACTAAACACTGAAGCTTTCTTT.

Comment on this clone: The sample holds other DNA sequences that translate to the same CDR3. The CDR3 DNA reads TGTGCCAGCAGCTTAGGGTCGGGAGTGAGCACAGATACGCAGTATTTT. Its translation is CASSLGSGVSTDTQYF. The chain links TRBV7-2 to TRBJ2-3, with D perhaps matching TRBD2 (6 bases). The ends were cut back, 1 base at V and 0 bases at J, with 11 bases in the middle. Per germline, CDR1 SGHTA and CDR2 FQGNSA. The CDR3 runs 16 residues.